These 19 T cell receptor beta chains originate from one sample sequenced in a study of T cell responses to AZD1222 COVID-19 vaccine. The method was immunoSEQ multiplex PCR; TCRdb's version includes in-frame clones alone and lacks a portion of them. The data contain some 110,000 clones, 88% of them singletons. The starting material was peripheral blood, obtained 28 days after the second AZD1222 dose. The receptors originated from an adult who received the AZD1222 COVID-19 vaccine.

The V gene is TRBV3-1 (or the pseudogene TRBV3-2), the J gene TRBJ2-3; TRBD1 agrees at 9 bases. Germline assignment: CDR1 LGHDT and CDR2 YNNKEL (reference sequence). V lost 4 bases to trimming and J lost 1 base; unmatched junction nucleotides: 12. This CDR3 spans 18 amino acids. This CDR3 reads CASSRYLQGARGTDTQYF. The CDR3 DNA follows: TGTGCCAGCAGCCGGTACTTACAGGGGGCTCGAGGCACAGATACGCAGTATTTT.

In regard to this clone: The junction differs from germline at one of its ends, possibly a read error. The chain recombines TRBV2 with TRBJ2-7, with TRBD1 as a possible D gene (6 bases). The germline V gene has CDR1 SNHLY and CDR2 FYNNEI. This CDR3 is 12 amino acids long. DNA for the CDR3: TGTGCCAGCAGCGAAGTGAGGGGGGAGCAGTACTTC. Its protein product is CASSEVRGEQYF.

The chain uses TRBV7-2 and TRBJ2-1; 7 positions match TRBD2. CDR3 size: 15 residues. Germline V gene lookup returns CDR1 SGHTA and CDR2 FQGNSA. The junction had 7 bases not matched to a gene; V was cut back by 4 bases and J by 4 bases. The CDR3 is CASSSASGLYNEQFF. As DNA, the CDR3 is TGTGCCAGCAGCTCGGCTAGCGGCCTGTACAATGAGCAGTTCTTC.

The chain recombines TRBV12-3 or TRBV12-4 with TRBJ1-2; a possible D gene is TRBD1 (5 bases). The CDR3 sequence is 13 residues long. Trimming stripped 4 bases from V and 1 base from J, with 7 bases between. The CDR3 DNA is TGTGCCAGCAGTTGGGGGAATAACTATGGCTACACCTTC. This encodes CASSWGNNYGYTF.

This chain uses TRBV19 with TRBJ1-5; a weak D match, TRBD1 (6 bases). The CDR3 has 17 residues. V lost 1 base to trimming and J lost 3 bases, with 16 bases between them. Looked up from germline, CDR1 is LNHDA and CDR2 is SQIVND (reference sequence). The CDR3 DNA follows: TGTGCCAGTAGTATAGGATTAAAGGACAGACTCAATCAGCCCCAGCATTTT. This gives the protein CASSIGLKDRLNQPQHF.

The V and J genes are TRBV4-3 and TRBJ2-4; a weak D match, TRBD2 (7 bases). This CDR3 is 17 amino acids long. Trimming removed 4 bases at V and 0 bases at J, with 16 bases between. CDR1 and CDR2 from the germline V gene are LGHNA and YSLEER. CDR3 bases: TGCGCCAGCAGCCGGGGGGGCGCTGACCTAGCCAAAAACATTCAGTACTTC. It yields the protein CASSRGGADLAKNIQYF.

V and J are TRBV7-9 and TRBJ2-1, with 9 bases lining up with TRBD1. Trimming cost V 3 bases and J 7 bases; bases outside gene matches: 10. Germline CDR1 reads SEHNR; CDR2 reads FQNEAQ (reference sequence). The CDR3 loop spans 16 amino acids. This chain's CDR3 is CASSFRPGQGRNEQFF. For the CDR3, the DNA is TGTGCCAGCAGCTTTAGGCCGGGACAGGGTCGAAATGAGCAGTTCTTC. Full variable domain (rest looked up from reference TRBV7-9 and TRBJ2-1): DTGVSQNPRHKITKRGQNVTFRCDPISEHNRLYWYRQTLGQGPEFLTYFQNEAQLEKSRLLSDRFSAERPKGSFSTLEIQRTEQGDSAMYLCASSFRPGQGRNEQFFGPGTRLTVL.

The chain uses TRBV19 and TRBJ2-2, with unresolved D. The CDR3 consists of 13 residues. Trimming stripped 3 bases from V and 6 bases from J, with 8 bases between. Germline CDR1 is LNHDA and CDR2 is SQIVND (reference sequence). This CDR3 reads CASSIIGAGELFF. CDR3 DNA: TGTGCCAGTAGTATTATAGGAGCCGGGGAGCTGTTTTTT.

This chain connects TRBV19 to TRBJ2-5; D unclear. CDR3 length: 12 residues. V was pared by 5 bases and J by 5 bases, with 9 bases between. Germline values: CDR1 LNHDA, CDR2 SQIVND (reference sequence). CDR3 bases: TGTGCCAGTAGTGCCCAAAGGGAGACCCAGTACTTC. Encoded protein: CASSAQRETQYF.

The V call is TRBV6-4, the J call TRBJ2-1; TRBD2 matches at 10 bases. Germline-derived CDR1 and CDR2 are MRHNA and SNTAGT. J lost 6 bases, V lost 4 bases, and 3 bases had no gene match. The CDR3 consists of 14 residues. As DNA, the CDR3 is TGTGCCAGCAGTGCCCAGCGGGAGGGCAATGAGCAGTTCTTC. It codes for CASSAQREGNEQFF.

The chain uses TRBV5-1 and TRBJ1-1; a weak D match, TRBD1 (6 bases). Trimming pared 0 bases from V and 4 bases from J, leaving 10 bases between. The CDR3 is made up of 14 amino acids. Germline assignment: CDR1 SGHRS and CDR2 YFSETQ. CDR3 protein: CASSLGTTGTEAFF. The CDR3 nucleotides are TGCGCCAGCAGCTTGGGGACGACAGGCACTGAAGCTTTCTTT.

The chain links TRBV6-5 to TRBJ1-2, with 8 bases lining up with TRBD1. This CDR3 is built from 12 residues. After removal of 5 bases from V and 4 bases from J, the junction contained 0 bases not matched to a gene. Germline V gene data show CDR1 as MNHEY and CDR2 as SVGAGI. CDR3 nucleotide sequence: TGTGCCAGCAGTACAGGGGGCTATGGCTACACCTTC. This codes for CASSTGGYGYTF.

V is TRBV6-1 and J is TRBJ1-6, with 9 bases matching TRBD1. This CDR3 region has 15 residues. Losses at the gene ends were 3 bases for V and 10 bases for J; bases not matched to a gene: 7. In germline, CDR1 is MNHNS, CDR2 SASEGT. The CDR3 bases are TGTGCCAGCAGTGACCCGGGACAGGGAAGGTCACCCCTCCACTTT. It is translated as CASSDPGQGRSPLHF.

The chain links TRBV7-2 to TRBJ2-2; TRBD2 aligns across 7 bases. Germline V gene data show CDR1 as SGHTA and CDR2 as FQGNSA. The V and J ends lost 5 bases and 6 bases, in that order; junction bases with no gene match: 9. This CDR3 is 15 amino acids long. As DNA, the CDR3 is TGTGCCAGCAGCGTTGGACTAGGTGGGGCCGGGGAGCTGTTTTTT. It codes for CASSVGLGGAGELFF.

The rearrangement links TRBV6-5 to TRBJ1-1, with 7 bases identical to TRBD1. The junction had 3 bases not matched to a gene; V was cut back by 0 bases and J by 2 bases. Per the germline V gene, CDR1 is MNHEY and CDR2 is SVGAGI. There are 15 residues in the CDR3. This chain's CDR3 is CASSYSWTGNTEAFF. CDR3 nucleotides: TGTGCCAGCAGTTACTCATGGACAGGTAACACTGAAGCTTTCTTT.

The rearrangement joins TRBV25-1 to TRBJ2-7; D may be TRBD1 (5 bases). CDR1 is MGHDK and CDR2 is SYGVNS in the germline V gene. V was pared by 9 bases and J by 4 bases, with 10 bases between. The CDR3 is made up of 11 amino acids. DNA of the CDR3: TGTGCCAGTTCCAGGGTATACGAGCAGTACTTC. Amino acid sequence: CASSRVYEQYF.

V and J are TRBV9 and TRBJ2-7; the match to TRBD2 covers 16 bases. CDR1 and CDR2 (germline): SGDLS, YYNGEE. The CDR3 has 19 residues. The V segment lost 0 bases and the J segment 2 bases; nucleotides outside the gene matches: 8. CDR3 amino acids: CASSVALNGTSGGAYEQYF. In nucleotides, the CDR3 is TGTGCCAGCAGCGTAGCTCTCAATGGGACTAGCGGGGGGGCCTACGAGCAGTACTTC.

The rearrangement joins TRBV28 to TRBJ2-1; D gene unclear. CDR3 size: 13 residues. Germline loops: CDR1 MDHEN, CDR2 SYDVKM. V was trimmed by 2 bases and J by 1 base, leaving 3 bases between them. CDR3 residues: CASSLKSYNEQFF. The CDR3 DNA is TGTGCCAGCAGTTTAAAATCCTACAATGAGCAGTTCTTC.

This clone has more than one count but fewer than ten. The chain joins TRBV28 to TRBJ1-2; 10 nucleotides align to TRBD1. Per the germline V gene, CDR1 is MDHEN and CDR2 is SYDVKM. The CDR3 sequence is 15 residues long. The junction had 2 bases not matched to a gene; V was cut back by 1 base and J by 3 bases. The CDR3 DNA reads TGTGCCAGCAGTTTATTAGGGACAGGGGACTATGGCTACACCTTC. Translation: CASSLLGTGDYGYTF.